These 4 T cell receptor beta chains originate from one sample sequenced in a study of radiation and T cells in renal cell carcinoma. The treatment was: treatment-naive control, cytoreductive nephrectomy. Some clones are missing from TCRdb's copy, which holds only in-frame ones; the method was immunoSEQ multiplex PCR. The table shows 10,000 to 12,000 clones, with around 60% occurring only once. The sample consisted of tumor tissue, taken from a patient whose treatment was nephrectomy without radiotherapy. The receptor set was obtained from a man aged 40-49 years with renal cell carcinoma.

The rearrangement uses TRBV25-1 and TRBJ1-2; tentative D call: TRBD1 (5 bases). V was shortened by 5 bases and J by 5 bases, with 18 bases between the two germline ends. The germline V gene has CDR1 MGHDK and CDR2 SYGVNS. The CDR3 covers 15 residues. CDR3 nucleotide sequence: TGTGCCAGCAGTCCCCCCCGGGGGAGGGATTATGGCTACACCTTC. Its protein product is CASSPPRGRDYGYTF.

The rearrangement joins TRBV30 to TRBJ2-3; no firm D call. V was pared by 0 bases and J by 5 bases, with 9 bases between. This CDR3 region has 13 residues. CDR1 GTSNPN and CDR2 SVGIG come from the germline V gene (reference sequence). CDR3 sequence reads: CAWSVRERDTQYF. CDR3 nucleotides: TGTGCCTGGAGTGTACGTGAGAGAGATACGCAGTATTTT.

This clone was seen more than once but under ten times. V gene TRBV11-2 combines with J gene TRBJ2-7; D may be TRBD2 (5 bases). Germline lookup yields CDR1 SGHAT and CDR2 FQNNGV. The CDR3 runs 15 residues. V lost 8 bases and J 6 bases, leaving 23 bases between the germline ends. DNA for the CDR3: TGTGCCAGCTCATTCGGCGGGTCCACCTTGGGCGAGCAGTACTTC. It specifies CASSFGGSTLGEQYF.

This clone was seen a handful of times. The chain links TRBV27 to TRBJ2-5; D might be TRBD1 or TRBD2, each matching 6 bases. Germline CDR1 MNHEY, CDR2 SMNVEV (reference sequence). V lost 6 bases to trimming and J lost 2 bases, with 16 bases between them. This CDR3 spans 15 amino acids. The CDR3 loop is CASSRDQGRQETQYF. The CDR3 bases are TGTGCCAGCAGCCGCGATCAGGGGAGGCAAGAGACCCAGTACTTC.